These T cell receptor beta chains were read from a single sample in a study of cytomegalovirus exposure and HLA in healthy donors. Sequenced by immunoSEQ multiplex PCR; TCRdb stores in-frame clones only, minus some. The data show approximately 160,000 clones, 75% to 85% seen once. The sequenced material came from PBMCs. The source of these receptors is a male donor in good health and CMV-seropositive. Each CDR3 is given with its conserved first and last residue. The D gene is left open where the match is weak. Only part of the rows carry a size: once, few, many, or a class if the clone is expanded.

j_gene: TRBJ1-1; v_gene: TRBV30; d_gene: TRBD1; abundance: NA; CDR3aa: CALHRDSTYTEAFF; CDR3nt: TGTGCCTTGCATCGGGACAGCACCTACACTGAAGCTTTCTTT
j_gene: TRBJ2-3; v_gene: TRBV27; d_gene: TRBD2; abundance: NA; CDR3aa: CASSSLAGEPDTQYF; CDR3nt: TGTGCCAGCAGCTCACTAGCGGGGGAGCCAGATACGCAGTATTTT
j_gene: TRBJ1-1; v_gene: TRBV5-6; d_gene: NA; abundance: NA; CDR3aa: CASSPGDSRGVVTEAFF; CDR3nt: TGTGCCAGCAGCCCGGGGGATTCTAGAGGGGTAGTCACTGAAGCTTTCTTT
j_gene: TRBJ1-1; v_gene: TRBV18; d_gene: TRBD1; abundance: few; CDR3aa: CASSPTGGVTEAFF; CDR3nt: TGTGCCAGCTCTCCTACAGGGGGTGTCACTGAAGCTTTCTTT
j_gene: TRBJ1-2; v_gene: TRBV9; d_gene: NA; abundance: NA; CDR3aa: CASSTGPAGESPYTF; CDR3nt: TGTGCCAGCAGCACCGGCCCAGCAGGGGAGTCCCCATACACCTTC
j_gene: TRBJ2-7; v_gene: TRBV7-9; d_gene: NA; abundance: NA; CDR3aa: CASSPNWNQDEQYF; CDR3nt: TGTGCCAGCAGCCCGAACTGGAACCAGGACGAGCAGTACTTC
j_gene: TRBJ2-1; v_gene: TRBV6-6; d_gene: TRBD1; abundance: NA; CDR3aa: CASSYDRASYNEQFF; CDR3nt: TGTGCCAGCAGTTACGACAGGGCATCCTACAATGAGCAGTTCTTC
j_gene: TRBJ1-6; v_gene: TRBV2; d_gene: NA; abundance: NA; CDR3aa: CASSEYTLRGSPLHF; CDR3nt: TGTGCCAGCAGTGAATACACCCTTAGGGGGTCACCCCTCCACTTT
j_gene: TRBJ2-1; v_gene: TRBV6-5; d_gene: NA; abundance: few; CDR3aa: CASSLYNEQFF; CDR3nt: TGTGCCAGCAGCTTATACAATGAGCAGTTCTTC
j_gene: TRBJ2-2; v_gene: TRBV9; d_gene: TRBD2; abundance: NA; CDR3aa: CASSPGAGGRTGELFF; CDR3nt: TGTGCCAGCAGCCCGGGGGCGGGGGGGCGGACCGGGGAGCTGTTTTTT
j_gene: TRBJ1-2; v_gene: TRBV28; d_gene: NA; abundance: NA; CDR3aa: CASSPPGDSYGYTF; CDR3nt: TGTGCCAGCAGTCCCCCGGGTGATTCCTATGGCTACACCTTC
j_gene: TRBJ2-7; v_gene: TRBV5-6; d_gene: NA; abundance: NA; CDR3aa: CASSLGGPFEQYF; CDR3nt: TGTGCCAGCAGCTTGGGGGGCCCATTCGAGCAGTACTTC
j_gene: TRBJ2-5; v_gene: TRBV30; d_gene: NA; abundance: NA; CDR3aa: CAWSVPRVTETQYF; CDR3nt: TGTGCCTGGAGTGTTCCTAGAGTAACGGAGACCCAGTACTTC
j_gene: TRBJ1-1; v_gene: TRBV13; d_gene: NA; abundance: NA; CDR3aa: CASSLQGTEAFF; CDR3nt: TGTGCCAGCAGCCTACAGGGCACTGAAGCTTTCTTT
j_gene: TRBJ1-1; v_gene: TRBV30; d_gene: NA; abundance: few; CDR3aa: CAWSVIRIEAFF; CDR3nt: TGTGCCTGGAGTGTAATCAGGATTGAAGCTTTCTTT
j_gene: TRBJ2-6; v_gene: TRBV6-1; d_gene: NA; abundance: NA; CDR3aa: CASSEVWTAGANVLTF; CDR3nt: TGTGCCAGCAGTGAAGTTTGGACAGCTGGGGCCAACGTCCTGACTTTC
j_gene: TRBJ2-7; v_gene: TRBV4-2; d_gene: NA; abundance: few; CDR3aa: CASSQVGAGPSYEQYF; CDR3nt: TGTGCCAGCAGCCAAGTGGGTGCAGGGCCCTCCTACGAGCAGTACTTC
j_gene: TRBJ1-2; v_gene: TRBV30; d_gene: TRBD1; abundance: NA; CDR3aa: CAWSPGQGNTF; CDR3nt: TGTGCCTGGAGCCCCGGACAGGGGAACACCTTC
j_gene: TRBJ2-1; v_gene: TRBV2; d_gene: NA; abundance: NA; CDR3aa: CAILVIGLNEQFF; CDR3nt: TGTGCCATCCTAGTAATTGGCCTCAATGAGCAGTTCTTC
j_gene: TRBJ1-1; v_gene: TRBV7-3; d_gene: TRBD1; abundance: NA; CDR3aa: CASSPTGGWPFF; CDR3nt: TGTGCCAGCAGCCCTACAGGGGGCTGGCCTTTCTTT
j_gene: TRBJ1-1; v_gene: TRBV7-8; d_gene: NA; abundance: NA; CDR3aa: CASSLLRVENTEAFF; CDR3nt: TGTGCCAGCAGCTTATTGAGGGTCGAGAACACTGAAGCTTTCTTT
j_gene: TRBJ1-1; v_gene: TRBV15; d_gene: TRBD1; abundance: NA; CDR3aa: CATSRSSQGLGTEAFF; CDR3nt: TGTGCCACCAGCCGCTCGTCACAGGGGCTGGGCACTGAAGCTTTCTTT
j_gene: TRBJ2-7; v_gene: TRBV6-1; d_gene: NA; abundance: NA; CDR3aa: CASNPDREVYEQYF; CDR3nt: TGTGCCAGCAACCCGGACAGAGAAGTCTACGAGCAGTACTTC
j_gene: TRBJ1-1; v_gene: TRBV14; d_gene: NA; abundance: once; CDR3aa: CASSRRGSLFGDTEAFF; CDR3nt: TGTGCCAGCAGCCGCCGAGGGTCCCTTTTTGGGGACACTGAAGCTTTCTTT
j_gene: TRBJ1-1; v_gene: TRBV27; d_gene: TRBD1; abundance: few; CDR3aa: CASRRQGRKAFF; CDR3nt: TGTGCCAGCAGGCGACAGGGGAGGAAAGCTTTCTTT
j_gene: TRBJ2-7; v_gene: TRBV6-6; d_gene: NA; abundance: NA; CDR3aa: CASSYSARYEQYF; CDR3nt: TGTGCCAGCAGTTACTCGGCCAGGTACGAGCAGTACTTC
j_gene: TRBJ2-7; v_gene: TRBV7-9; d_gene: TRBD2; abundance: once; CDR3aa: CASSLALAGRQYF; CDR3nt: TGTGCCAGCAGCTTAGCACTAGCGGGGCGACAGTACTTC
j_gene: TRBJ1-5; v_gene: TRBV30; d_gene: NA; abundance: NA; CDR3aa: CAWSDIANQPQHF; CDR3nt: TGTGCCTGGAGTGACATCGCCAATCAGCCCCAGCATTTT
j_gene: TRBJ1-5; v_gene: TRBV7-9; d_gene: TRBD1; abundance: once; CDR3aa: CSSSPGQGDSNQPQHF; CDR3nt: TGTTCCAGCAGCCCTGGACAGGGAGATAGCAATCAGCCCCAGCATTTT
j_gene: TRBJ2-3; v_gene: TRBV6-5; d_gene: NA; abundance: few; CDR3aa: CASSLPGFTDTQYF; CDR3nt: TGTGCCAGCAGTTTACCGGGGTTCACAGATACGCAGTATTTT
j_gene: TRBJ2-7; v_gene: TRBV5-1; d_gene: TRBD1; abundance: NA; CDR3aa: CASTQGTGRAEQYF; CDR3nt: TGCGCCAGCACTCAAGGGACAGGCCGTGCCGAGCAGTACTTC
j_gene: TRBJ2-7; v_gene: TRBV7-9; d_gene: TRBD1; abundance: NA; CDR3aa: CAGTGDGSSYEQYF; CDR3nt: TGTGCCGGCACAGGGGACGGATCCTCCTACGAGCAGTACTTC
j_gene: TRBJ2-1; v_gene: TRBV5-6; d_gene: TRBD2; abundance: NA; CDR3aa: CASSLDRGGHYNEQFF; CDR3nt: TGTGCCAGCAGCTTGGATCGGGGGGGGCACTACAATGAGCAGTTCTTC
j_gene: TRBJ2-2; v_gene: TRBV9; d_gene: TRBD1; abundance: NA; CDR3aa: CASSLTGQVAGELFF; CDR3nt: TGTGCCAGCAGCTTAACGGGACAGGTGGCCGGGGAGCTGTTTTTT
j_gene: TRBJ2-2; v_gene: TRBV4-2; d_gene: NA; abundance: NA; CDR3aa: CASSQGELDTGELFF; CDR3nt: TGTGCCAGCAGCCAGGGCGAACTGGACACCGGGGAGCTGTTTTTT
j_gene: TRBJ1-1; v_gene: TRBV6-1; d_gene: TRBD1; abundance: NA; CDR3aa: CASSGQRDTEAFF; CDR3nt: TGTGCCAGCTCGGGACAGAGGGACACTGAAGCTTTCTTT
j_gene: TRBJ2-7; v_gene: TRBV4-1; d_gene: TRBD1; abundance: NA; CDR3aa: CASSPGDSYEQYF; CDR3nt: TGCGCCAGCAGCCCTGGGGACAGCTACGAGCAGTACTTC
j_gene: TRBJ2-2; v_gene: TRBV2; d_gene: NA; abundance: NA; CDR3aa: CASKPDINTGELFF; CDR3nt: TGTGCCAGCAAGCCGGACATTAACACCGGGGAGCTGTTTTTT
j_gene: TRBJ2-3; v_gene: TRBV30; d_gene: NA; abundance: few; CDR3aa: CACPERSTDTQYF; CDR3nt: TGTGCCTGCCCCGAGCGTTCCACAGATACGCAGTATTTT
j_gene: TRBJ1-3; v_gene: TRBV9; d_gene: NA; abundance: once; CDR3aa: CASSPTTFSGNTIYF; CDR3nt: TGTGCCAGCAGTCCAACGACATTCTCTGGAAACACCATATATTTT
j_gene: TRBJ1-1; v_gene: TRBV4-3; d_gene: NA; abundance: NA; CDR3aa: CASSQSLQRGEAFF; CDR3nt: TGCGCCAGCAGCCAATCCCTCCAGCGCGGTGAAGCTTTCTTT
j_gene: TRBJ1-2; v_gene: TRBV6-5; d_gene: TRBD1; abundance: NA; CDR3aa: CASSPGRTGPSGYTF; CDR3nt: TGTGCCAGCAGCCCCGGGCGGACAGGCCCGTCGGGCTACACCTTC
j_gene: TRBJ2-3; v_gene: TRBV7-3; d_gene: TRBD2; abundance: NA; CDR3aa: CASSLSRTSGADTQYF; CDR3nt: TGTGCCAGCAGCTTAAGCCGGACTAGCGGTGCAGATACGCAGTATTTT
j_gene: TRBJ1-1; v_gene: TRBV7-8; d_gene: NA; abundance: NA; CDR3aa: CASSTGGALQGNTEAFF; CDR3nt: TGTGCCAGCAGCACGGGGGGGGCACTTCAGGGGAACACTGAAGCTTTCTTT
j_gene: TRBJ1-2; v_gene: TRBV2; d_gene: TRBD1; abundance: few; CDR3aa: CASRAGTGNYGYTF; CDR3nt: TGTGCCAGCAGAGCCGGGACAGGGAACTATGGCTACACCTTC